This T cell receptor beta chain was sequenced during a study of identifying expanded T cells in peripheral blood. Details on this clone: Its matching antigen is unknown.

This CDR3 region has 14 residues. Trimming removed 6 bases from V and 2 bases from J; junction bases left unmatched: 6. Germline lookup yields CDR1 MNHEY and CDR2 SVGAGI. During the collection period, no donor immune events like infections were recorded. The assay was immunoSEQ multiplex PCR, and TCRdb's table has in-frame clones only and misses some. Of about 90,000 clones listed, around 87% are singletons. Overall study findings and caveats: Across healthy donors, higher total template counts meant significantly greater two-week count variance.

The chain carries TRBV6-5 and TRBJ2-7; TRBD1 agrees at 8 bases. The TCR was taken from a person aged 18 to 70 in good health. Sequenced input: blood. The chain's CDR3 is CASRSGQGTYEQYF. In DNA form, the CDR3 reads TGTGCCAGCAGGTCCGGACAGGGCACCTACGAGCAGTACTTC.